The following is a T cell receptor beta chain sequence with its context. The data were taken from a study of CD8 T cells in Susac syndrome. RNA amounts of about 0.5 to 1 ug underwent reverse transcription with random hexamers. TCRdb ran MiXCR on the immunoSEQ multiplex PCR reads and lists one entry per CDR3 protein. The sample yields about 140,000 distinct CDR3 sequences, 94% seen once. The sequence derives from a human donor in good health. The sample comprised CD8+ T cells from PBMCs.

The CDR3 region has the DNA TGCGCCAGCAGCCAAGATTACGCAGGCACAGATACGCAGTATTTT. Its protein is CASSQDYAGTDTQYF. V gene TRBV4-3 combines with J gene TRBJ2-3; D is unclear. The CDR3 length is 15 residues. Germline CDR1 and CDR2: LGHNA and YSLEER. V lost 0 bases and J 1 base, leaving 8 bases between the germline ends.